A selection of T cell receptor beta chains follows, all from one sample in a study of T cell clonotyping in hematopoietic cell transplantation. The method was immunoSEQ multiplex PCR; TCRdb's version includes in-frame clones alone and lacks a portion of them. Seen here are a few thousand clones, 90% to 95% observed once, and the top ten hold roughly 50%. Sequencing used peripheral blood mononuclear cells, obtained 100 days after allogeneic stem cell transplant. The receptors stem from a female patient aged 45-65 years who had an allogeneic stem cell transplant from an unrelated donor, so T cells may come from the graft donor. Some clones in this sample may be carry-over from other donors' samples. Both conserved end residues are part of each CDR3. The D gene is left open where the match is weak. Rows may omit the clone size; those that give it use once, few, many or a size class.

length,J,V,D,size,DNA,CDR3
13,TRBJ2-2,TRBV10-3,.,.,TGTGCCATCAGTGAGCGGGGAAACGGGGAGCTGTTTTTT,CAISERGNGELFF
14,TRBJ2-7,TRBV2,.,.,TGTGCCAGCAGTGAGGCCGGGGTGGGCTACGAGCAGTACTTC,CASSEAGVGYEQYF
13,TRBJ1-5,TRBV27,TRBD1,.,TGTGCCAGCAGAGGACAGGGAGTAGGTCCCCAGCATTTT,CASRGQGVGPQHF
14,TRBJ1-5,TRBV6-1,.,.,TGTGCCACATCCTACGGGGGGGGTAATCAGCCCCAGCATTTT,CATSYGGGNQPQHF
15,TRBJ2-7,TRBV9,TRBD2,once,TGTGCCAGCAGCGTAGGGGGACTAGCGGGGGACGAGCAGTACTTC,CASSVGGLAGDEQYF
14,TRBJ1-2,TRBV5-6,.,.,TGTGCCAGCAGTGAACCCCGGACAGTTTATGGCTACACCTTC,CASSEPRTVYGYTF
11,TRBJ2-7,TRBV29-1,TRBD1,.,TGCAGCGGTAGACAGGGTTACGAGCAGTACTTC,CSGRQGYEQYF
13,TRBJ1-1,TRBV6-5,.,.,TGTGCCAGCAGTTACTCGAACAGTGACAGCATGCACTTT,CASSYSNSDSMHF
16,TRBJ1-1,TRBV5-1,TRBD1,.,TGCGCCAGCAGCTTGGGACAGGGGGGCGTGAACACTGAAGCTTTCTTT,CASSLGQGGVNTEAFF
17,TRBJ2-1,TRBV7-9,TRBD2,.,TGTGCCAGCAGCCCCCCATTGAGGGAGCGGGGGGCCCATGAGCAGTTCTTC,CASSPPLRERGAHEQFF
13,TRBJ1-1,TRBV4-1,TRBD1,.,TGCGCCAGCAGCCAAGGACAGGGGACTGAAGCTTTCTTT,CASSQGQGTEAFF
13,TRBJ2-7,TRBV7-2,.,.,TGTGCCAGCAGCACCCGGACAGATTACGAGCAGTACTTC,CASSTRTDYEQYF
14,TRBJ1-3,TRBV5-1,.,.,TGCGCCAGCAGCTTGGGGGTCTCTGGAAACACCATATATTTT,CASSLGVSGNTIYF
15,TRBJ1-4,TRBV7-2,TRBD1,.,TGTGCCAGCAGCCAACGGACAGGTCGTAATGAAAAACTGTTTTTT,CASSQRTGRNEKLFF
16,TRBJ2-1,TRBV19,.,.,TGTGCCAGTAGTATAGAAGGCGGTAGCTCCTACAATGAGCAGTTCTTC,CASSIEGGSSYNEQFF
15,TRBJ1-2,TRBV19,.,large,TGTGCCAGTAGTATCGTAACGGAAGATAACTATGGCTACACCTTC,CASSIVTEDNYGYTF
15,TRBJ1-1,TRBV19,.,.,TGTGCCAGTAGTATAGGAACGGGAACAATTGCTGAAGCTTTCTTT,CASSIGTGTIAEAFF
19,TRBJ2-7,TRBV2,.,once,TGTGCCAGCAGTGAATTTGGGTCAGGCGGGTCGGGGGTATCCTACGAGCAGTACTTC,CASSEFGSGGSGVSYEQYF
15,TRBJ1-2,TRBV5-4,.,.,TGTGCCAGCAGCTTGAGACGGGGGATCAACTATGGCTACACCTTC,CASSLRRGINYGYTF
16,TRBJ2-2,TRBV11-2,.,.,TGTGCCAGCAGCTTCGTCGGACACTCGGGCACCGGGGAGCTGTTTTTT,CASSFVGHSGTGELFF
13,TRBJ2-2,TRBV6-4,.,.,TGTGCCAGCAGTAAAAAGGAGGCCGGGGAGCTGTTTTTT,CASSKKEAGELFF
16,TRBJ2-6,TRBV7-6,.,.,TGTGCCAGCAGCTTAGCGTCAGGGGTCGGGGCCAACGTCCTGACTTTC,CASSLASGVGANVLTF
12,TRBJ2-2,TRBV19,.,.,TGTGCCACCCTGAAGGGCACCGGGGAGCTGTTTTTT,CATLKGTGELFF
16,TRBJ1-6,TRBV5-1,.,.,TGCGCCAGCAGCTTGGCCGGGCCAGAAAATAATTCACCCCTCCACTTT,CASSLAGPENNSPLHF
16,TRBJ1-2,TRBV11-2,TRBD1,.,TGTGCCAGCAGCTTAGATCGGGGACAGGGGGCTTCTGGCTACACCTTC,CASSLDRGQGASGYTF
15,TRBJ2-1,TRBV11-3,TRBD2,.,TGTGCCAGCAGCCGAGGACTAGGGGAGGACAATGAGCAGTTCTTC,CASSRGLGEDNEQFF
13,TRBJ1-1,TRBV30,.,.,TGTGCCTGGACTGGACATATGAACACTGAAGCTTTCTTT,CAWTGHMNTEAFF
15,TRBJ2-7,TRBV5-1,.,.,TGCGCCAGCAGCTTGGCGCAGGGGCGTGGGTACGAGCAGTACTTC,CASSLAQGRGYEQYF